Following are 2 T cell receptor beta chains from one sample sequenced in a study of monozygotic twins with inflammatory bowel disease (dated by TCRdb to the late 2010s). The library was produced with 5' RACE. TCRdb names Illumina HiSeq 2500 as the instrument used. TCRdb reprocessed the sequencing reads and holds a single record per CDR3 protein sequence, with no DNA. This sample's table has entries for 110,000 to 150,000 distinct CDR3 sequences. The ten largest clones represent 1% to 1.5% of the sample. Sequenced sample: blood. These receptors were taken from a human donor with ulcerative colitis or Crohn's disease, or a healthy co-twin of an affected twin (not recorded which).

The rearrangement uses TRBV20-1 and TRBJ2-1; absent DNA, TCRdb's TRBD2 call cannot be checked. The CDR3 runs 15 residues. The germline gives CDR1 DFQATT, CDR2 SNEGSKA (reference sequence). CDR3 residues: CSAPTSGGTYNEQFF.

The CDR3 spells CASSHPGRRGGTDTQYF. This rearrangement joins TRBV4-3 to TRBJ2-3; TCRdb selects TRBD1, and the lack of DNA leaves this call unchecked. CDR1 is LGHNA, CDR2 YSLEER, per germline. The length of the CDR3 is 17 residues.